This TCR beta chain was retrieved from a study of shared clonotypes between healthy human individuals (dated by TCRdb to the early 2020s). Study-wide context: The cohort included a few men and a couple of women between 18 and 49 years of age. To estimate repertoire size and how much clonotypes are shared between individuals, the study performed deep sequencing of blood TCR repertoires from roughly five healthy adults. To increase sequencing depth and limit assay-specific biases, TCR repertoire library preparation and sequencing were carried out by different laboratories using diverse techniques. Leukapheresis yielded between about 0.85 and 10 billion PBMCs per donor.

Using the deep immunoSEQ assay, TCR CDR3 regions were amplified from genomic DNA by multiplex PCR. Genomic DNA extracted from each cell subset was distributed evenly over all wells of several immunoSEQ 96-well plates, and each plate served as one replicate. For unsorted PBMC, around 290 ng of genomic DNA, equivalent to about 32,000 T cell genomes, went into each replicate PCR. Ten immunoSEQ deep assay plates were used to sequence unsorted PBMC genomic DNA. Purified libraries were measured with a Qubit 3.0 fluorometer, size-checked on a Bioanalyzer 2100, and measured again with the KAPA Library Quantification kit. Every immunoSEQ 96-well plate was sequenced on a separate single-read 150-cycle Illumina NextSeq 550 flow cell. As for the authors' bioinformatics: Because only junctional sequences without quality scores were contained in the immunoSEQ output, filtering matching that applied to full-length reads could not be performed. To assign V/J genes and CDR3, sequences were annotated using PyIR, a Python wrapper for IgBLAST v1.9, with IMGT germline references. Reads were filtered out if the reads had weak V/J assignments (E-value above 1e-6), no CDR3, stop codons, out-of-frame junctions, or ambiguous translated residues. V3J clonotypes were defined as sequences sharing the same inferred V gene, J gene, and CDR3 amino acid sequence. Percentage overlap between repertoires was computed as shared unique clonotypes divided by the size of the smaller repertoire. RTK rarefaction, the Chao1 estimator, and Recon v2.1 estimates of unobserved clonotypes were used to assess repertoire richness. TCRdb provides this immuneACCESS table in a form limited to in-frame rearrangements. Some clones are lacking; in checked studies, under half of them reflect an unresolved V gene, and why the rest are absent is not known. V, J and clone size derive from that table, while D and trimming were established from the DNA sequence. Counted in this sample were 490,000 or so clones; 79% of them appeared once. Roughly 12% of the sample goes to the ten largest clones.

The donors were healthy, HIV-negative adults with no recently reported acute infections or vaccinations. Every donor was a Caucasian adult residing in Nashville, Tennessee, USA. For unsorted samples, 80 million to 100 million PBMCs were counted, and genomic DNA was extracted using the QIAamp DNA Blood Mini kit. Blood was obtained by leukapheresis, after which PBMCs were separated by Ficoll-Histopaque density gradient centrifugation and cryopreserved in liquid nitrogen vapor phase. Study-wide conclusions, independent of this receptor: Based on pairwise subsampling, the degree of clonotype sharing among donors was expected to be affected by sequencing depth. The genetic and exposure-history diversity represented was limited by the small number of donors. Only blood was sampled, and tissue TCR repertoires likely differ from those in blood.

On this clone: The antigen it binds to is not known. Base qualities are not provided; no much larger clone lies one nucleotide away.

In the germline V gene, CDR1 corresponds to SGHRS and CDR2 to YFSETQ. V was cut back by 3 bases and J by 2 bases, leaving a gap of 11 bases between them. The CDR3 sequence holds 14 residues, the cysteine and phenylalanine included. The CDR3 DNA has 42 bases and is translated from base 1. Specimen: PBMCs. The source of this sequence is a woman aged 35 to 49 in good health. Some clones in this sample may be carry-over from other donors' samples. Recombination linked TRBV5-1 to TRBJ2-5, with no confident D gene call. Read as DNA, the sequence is TGCGCCAGCAGCTCCCGTGTGGGACAAGAGACCCAGTACTTC. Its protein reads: CASSSRVGQETQYF.